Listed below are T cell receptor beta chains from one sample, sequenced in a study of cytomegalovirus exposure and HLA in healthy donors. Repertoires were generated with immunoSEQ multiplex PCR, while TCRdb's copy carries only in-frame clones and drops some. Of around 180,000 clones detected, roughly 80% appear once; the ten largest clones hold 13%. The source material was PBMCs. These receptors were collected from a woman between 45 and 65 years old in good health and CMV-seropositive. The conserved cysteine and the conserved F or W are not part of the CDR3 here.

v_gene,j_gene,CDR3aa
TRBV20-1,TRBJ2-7,SAGTGLKQY
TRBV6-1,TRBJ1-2,ASRRSTQNGYT
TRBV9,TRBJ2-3,ASSASQGGTDTQY
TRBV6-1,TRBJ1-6,ASSAGQSNSPLH
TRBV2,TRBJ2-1,ATQTSSYNEQF
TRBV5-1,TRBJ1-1,ASSLDGGTEAF
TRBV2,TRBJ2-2,ASSNTENTGELF
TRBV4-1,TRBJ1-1,ASSQAGVQGSEAF
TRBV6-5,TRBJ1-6,ASTPFDRVDSPLH
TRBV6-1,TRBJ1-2,ASSAQHRGVKGYT
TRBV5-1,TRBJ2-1,ASSLDDPGGEQF
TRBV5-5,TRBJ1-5,ASSLSIAGNNQPQH
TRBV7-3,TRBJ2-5,ASSLAWGAGETQY
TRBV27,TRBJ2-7,ASSLTSSYEQY
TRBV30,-,AWTSGQGLYEQY
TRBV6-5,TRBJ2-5,ASSPGLAGAETQY
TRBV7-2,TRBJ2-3,ASSAPSGGITDTQY
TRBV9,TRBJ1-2,ASSVGFGRGLGYT
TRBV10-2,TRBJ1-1,ASSESTPGRNEAF
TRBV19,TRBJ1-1,ASRTGFNEAF
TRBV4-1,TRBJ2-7,ASSQEGSASEQY
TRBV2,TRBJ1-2,ARGQGVIGYT
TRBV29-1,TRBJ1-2,SARDRGGYT
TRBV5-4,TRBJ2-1,ASSTGQYKQF
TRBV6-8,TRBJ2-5,ASSGRTPGMETQY
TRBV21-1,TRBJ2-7,ASSPTSGGAHEQY
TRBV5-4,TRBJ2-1,ASSLVLTSGGFSEQF
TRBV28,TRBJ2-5,ASSRTPIGETQY
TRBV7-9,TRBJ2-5,ASSLYPEETQY
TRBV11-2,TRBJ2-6,ASSPVRVLT
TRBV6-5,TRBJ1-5,ASSTTGYNQPQH
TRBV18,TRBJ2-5,ASSPPTTSGGEETQY
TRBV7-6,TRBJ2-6,ASSSDLSGANVLT
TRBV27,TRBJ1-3,ASSRGSGNTIY
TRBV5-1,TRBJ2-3,ASSASGTSKSTDTQY
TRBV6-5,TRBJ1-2,ASSYGVGGEGYT
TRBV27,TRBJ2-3,ASSPRERRTDTQY
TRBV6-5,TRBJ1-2,ASRQRDSLHGYT
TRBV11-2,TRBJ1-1,ASRNLRDTEAF
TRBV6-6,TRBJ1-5,ASSYGTGDNQPQH
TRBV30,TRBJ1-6,AWSGAGSYNSPLH
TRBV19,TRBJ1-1,ASRDSGTVNTEAF
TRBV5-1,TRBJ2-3,ASSKIVAGGRSDTQY
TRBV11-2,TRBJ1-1,ASSNPPSRTEAF
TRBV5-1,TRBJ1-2,ASSLAGGLGGYT
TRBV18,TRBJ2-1,ASSPRSGGPSTDYNEQF
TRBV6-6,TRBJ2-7,ASRQFLAYEQY
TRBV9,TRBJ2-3,ASSPAGGSTDTQY
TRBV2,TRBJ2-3,ASSAVFQTDTQY
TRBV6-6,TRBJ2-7,ASSLDSYEQY
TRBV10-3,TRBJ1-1,AIRGEAEAF
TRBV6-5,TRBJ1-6,ASSVGSGNSPLH
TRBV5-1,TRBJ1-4,ASSWGTGSNEKLF
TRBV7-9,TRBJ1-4,ASSSDRANEKLF
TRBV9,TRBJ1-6,ASSLEGSPLH